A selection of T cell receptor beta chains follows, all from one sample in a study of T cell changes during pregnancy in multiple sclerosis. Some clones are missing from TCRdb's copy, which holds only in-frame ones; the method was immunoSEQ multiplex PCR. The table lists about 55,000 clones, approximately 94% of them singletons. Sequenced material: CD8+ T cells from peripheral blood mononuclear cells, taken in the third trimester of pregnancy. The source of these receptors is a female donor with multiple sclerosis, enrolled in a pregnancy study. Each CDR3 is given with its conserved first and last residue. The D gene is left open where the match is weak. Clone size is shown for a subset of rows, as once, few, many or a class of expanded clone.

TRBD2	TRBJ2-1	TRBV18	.	CASSPPREGVPEQFF	TGTGCCAGCTCACCACCGCGGGAGGGCGTCCCTGAGCAGTTCTTC
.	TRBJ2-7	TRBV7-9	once	CASSLVVGGGYEQYF	TGTGCCAGCAGCTTAGTGGTAGGAGGAGGCTACGAGCAGTACTTC
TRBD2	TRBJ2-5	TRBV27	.	CASSLFPGLAGVVEETQYF	TGTGCCAGCAGTTTATTCCCGGGACTAGCGGGAGTTGTAGAAGAGACCCAGTACTTC
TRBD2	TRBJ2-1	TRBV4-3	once	CASSQGGLDNEQFF	TGCGCCAGCAGCCAAGGGGGACTAGACAATGAGCAGTTCTTC
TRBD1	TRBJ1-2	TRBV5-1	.	CASSLGTGDYGYTF	TGCGCCAGCAGCTTGGGGACAGGGGACTATGGCTACACCTTC
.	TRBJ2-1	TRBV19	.	CASSIDRIQRENENEQFF	TGTGCCAGTAGTATAGATCGGATTCAACGGGAGAATGAGAATGAGCAGTTCTTC
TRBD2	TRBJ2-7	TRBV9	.	CASSVAPWTSGGHYEQYF	TGTGCCAGCAGCGTAGCGCCGTGGACTAGCGGGGGCCACTACGAGCAGTACTTC
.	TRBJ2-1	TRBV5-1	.	CASSLATGEASTYNEQFF	TGCGCCAGCAGCTTGGCCACGGGAGAAGCGAGTACCTACAATGAGCAGTTCTTC
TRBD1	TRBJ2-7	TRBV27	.	CASSYGTGYEQYF	TGTGCCAGCAGTTACGGGACAGGATACGAGCAGTACTTC
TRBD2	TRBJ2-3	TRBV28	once	CASSLGGARSDTQYF	TGTGCCAGCAGTCTCGGGGGGGCGAGGTCAGATACGCAGTATTTT
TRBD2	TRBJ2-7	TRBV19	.	CASTDGGSEEQYF	TGTGCCAGTACCGATGGCGGGAGCGAAGAGCAGTACTTC
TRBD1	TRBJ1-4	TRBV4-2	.	CASSSEEDRGQKLFF	TGTGCCAGCAGCTCAGAAGAGGACAGGGGGCAAAAACTGTTTTTT
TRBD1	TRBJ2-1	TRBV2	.	CASSGSGTGPREQFF	TGTGCCAGCAGTGGCTCGGGGACAGGGCCACGCGAGCAGTTCTTC
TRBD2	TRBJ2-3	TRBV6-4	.	CASSSGTSDTDTQYF	TGTGCCAGCAGTTCCGGGACTAGCGACACAGATACGCAGTATTTT
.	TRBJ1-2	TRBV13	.	CASSFAESNYGYTF	TGTGCCAGCAGCTTTGCAGAAAGTAACTATGGCTACACCTTC
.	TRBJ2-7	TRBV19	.	CASSSPASHSYEQYF	TGTGCCAGTAGTTCCCCGGCTAGCCACTCCTACGAGCAGTACTTC
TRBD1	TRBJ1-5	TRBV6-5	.	CASSLGQGIQPQHF	TGTGCCAGCAGCCTAGGACAGGGCATCCAGCCCCAGCATTTT
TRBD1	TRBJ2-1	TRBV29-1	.	CSVERGRVNEQFF	TGCAGCGTTGAAAGGGGGCGCGTCAATGAGCAGTTCTTC
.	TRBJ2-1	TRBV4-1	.	CASSQEEVSSYNEQFF	TGCGCCAGCAGCCAAGAGGAGGTTAGCTCCTACAATGAGCAGTTCTTC
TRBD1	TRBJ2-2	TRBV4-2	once	CASSPGTADTGELFF	TGTGCCAGCAGCCCAGGGACAGCCGACACCGGGGAGCTGTTTTTT
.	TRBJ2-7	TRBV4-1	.	CASSQVRDIEQYF	TGCGCCAGCAGCCAAGTTCGGGACATCGAGCAGTACTTC
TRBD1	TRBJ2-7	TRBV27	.	CASSPPGQGFFNEQYF	TGTGCCAGCAGTCCACCCGGACAGGGGTTTTTCAACGAGCAGTACTTC
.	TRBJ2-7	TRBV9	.	CASSSEVGAYEQYF	TGTGCCAGCAGCTCGGAAGTGGGAGCCTACGAGCAGTACTTC
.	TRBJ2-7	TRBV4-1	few	CASSQDYAASSYEQYF	TGCGCCAGCAGCCAAGATTACGCCGCGAGCTCCTACGAGCAGTACTTC
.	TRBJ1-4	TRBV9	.	CASSVVTGLNEKLFF	TGTGCCAGCAGCGTAGTCACAGGGCTTAATGAAAAACTGTTTTTT
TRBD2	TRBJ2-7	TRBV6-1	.	CASSALLAGDEQYF	TGTGCCAGCAGTGCTCTTCTAGCGGGGGACGAGCAGTACTTC
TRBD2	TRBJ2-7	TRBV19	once	CASSITRSGTVYEQYF	TGTGCCAGTAGTATAACGAGGAGCGGGACTGTCTACGAGCAGTACTTC
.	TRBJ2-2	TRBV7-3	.	CASSLERLPSTGELFF	TGTGCCAGCAGCTTAGAGAGACTCCCGAGCACCGGGGAGCTGTTTTTT
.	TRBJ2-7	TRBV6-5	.	CASSYSRGRYEQYF	TGTGCCAGCAGTTACTCGAGAGGTCGGTACGAGCAGTACTTC
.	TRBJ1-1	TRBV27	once	CASSLGRSMNTEAFF	TGTGCCAGCAGTTTGGGCAGATCCATGAACACTGAAGCTTTCTTT
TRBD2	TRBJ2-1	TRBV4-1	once	CASSPTDSTAGALHEQFF	TGCGCCAGCAGCCCGACCGACTCTACAGCGGGAGCCCTTCATGAGCAGTTCTTC
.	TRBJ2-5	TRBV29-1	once	CSVGITGWQETQYF	TGCAGCGTTGGGATTACAGGGTGGCAAGAGACCCAGTACTTC
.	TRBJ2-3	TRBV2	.	CASSEANRLSTDTQYF	TGTGCCAGCAGTGAAGCGAACAGACTAAGCACAGATACGCAGTATTTT
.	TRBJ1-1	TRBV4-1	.	CASSQADRLIEAFF	TGCGCCAGCAGCCAGGCCGACAGGCTAATTGAAGCTTTCTTT
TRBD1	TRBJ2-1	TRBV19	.	CASSQGAYGSYNEQFF	TGTGCCAGTAGTCAGGGGGCGTACGGGTCCTACAATGAGCAGTTCTTC
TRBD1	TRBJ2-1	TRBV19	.	CATKRGTVAYNEQFF	TGTGCCACCAAGAGGGGGACAGTTGCCTACAATGAGCAGTTCTTC
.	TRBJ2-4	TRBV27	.	CASSSGNIQYF	TGTGCCAGCAGTTCAGGAAACATTCAGTACTTC